This T cell receptor beta chain derives from a study of shared clonotypes between healthy human individuals. Overall study findings and caveats: It was the few donors that limited the genetic and exposure-history diversity represented.

Germline CDR1 and CDR2: SGHDN and FVKESK. V lost 2 bases and J lost 0, with 5 bases in between. The CDR3 sequence is 14 residues long. Generated by immunoSEQ multiplex PCR, the TCRdb table keeps only in-frame clones and is missing some. This sample has around 560,000 clones, with 85% to 95% found just once. Selected positively for CCR7 and CD45RO-negative, naive CD8 cells excluded terminally differentiated effector memory CD45RA+ cells. Remarks on this clone: Its antigen is not identified.

This sequence originates from a woman in her twenties or thirties in good health. Sequenced: naive CD8+ T cells sorted from blood. The chain uses TRBV14 and TRBJ2-1; D not certain. This CDR3 reads CASSQQSSYNEQFF. In nucleotides, the CDR3 is TGTGCCAGCAGCCAACAATCCTCCTACAATGAGCAGTTCTTC.